One and the same sample provided the 30 T cell receptor beta chains below, sequenced in a study of beta chain features in type 1 diabetes. Their specific antigens are unknown. Isolated RNA was reverse transcribed in full, so expressed TCRB transcripts were sequenced. The repertoire was sequenced with immunoSEQ multiplex PCR; TCRdb's copy has only in-frame clones and lacks some. The sample consists of 250,000 to 350,000 clones, 14% of them appearing once. Findings and limits, study-wide: For Type 1 diabetes patients, all four CD4+ subsets carried TCRB CDR3s that were moderately but significantly shorter.

Sequenced sample: naive CD4+ T cells from blood. The receptors shown here come from a man aged 25 to 45 with type 1 diabetes.

The chain couples TRBV4-1 to TRBJ2-5; 11 positions agree with TRBD1. Germline CDR1 MGHRA, CDR2 YSYEKL. This CDR3 has 16 amino acids. The junction had 9 bases not matched to a gene; V was cut back by 2 bases and J by 7 bases. The CDR3 region is CASSQTGTGGSATQYF. CDR3 coding DNA: TGCGCCAGCAGCCAAACCGGGACAGGGGGATCGGCGACCCAGTACTTC.

In DNA form, the CDR3 reads TGCGCCAGCAGCCAATTTAGCGGGGGCCAAGAGACCCAGTACTTC. Translating it yields CASSQFSGGQETQYF. This chain uses TRBV5-1 with TRBJ2-5; 9 nucleotides line up with TRBD2. The CDR3 sequence is 15 residues long. CDR1 is SGHRS and CDR2 is YFSETQ in the germline V gene. Germline trimming cut 4 bases from V and 1 base from J; bases unmatched to any gene: 5.

This clone came up a few times. At the DNA level, this CDR3 is encoded by other sequences in the same sample as well. The chain carries TRBV18 and TRBJ2-7; 7 bases fit TRBD1. The CDR3 extends over 14 amino acids. The germline V gene has CDR1 KGHSH and CDR2 LQKENI. J lost 4 bases, V lost 2 bases, and 5 bases had no gene match. The CDR3 nucleotides are TGTGCCAGCTCACCAAGACAGGGCAAGTACGAGCAGTACTTC. It specifies CASSPRQGKYEQYF.

The genes are TRBV28 and TRBJ2-3, with 8 bases aligning to TRBD2. Trimming removed 5 bases from V and 3 bases from J; junction bases left unmatched: 4. The CDR3 consists of 14 residues. CDR1 MDHEN and CDR2 SYDVKM come from the germline V gene. CDR3 sequence reads: CASSKTSGTDTQYF. The DNA of the CDR3 is TGTGCCAGCAGTAAAACTAGCGGAACAGATACGCAGTATTTT.

This clone has only a few counts. The V and J genes are TRBV6-6 and TRBJ1-1; TRBD1 might be the D (6 bases). This CDR3 has 13 residues. The germline V gene has CDR1 MNHNY and CDR2 SVGAGI (reference sequence). V was clipped by 11 bases and J by 4 bases, with 17 bases between them. CDR3 sequence: CAAGKTGTTEAFF. CDR3 nucleotides: TGTGCCGCAGGGAAGACAGGAACCACTGAAGCTTTCTTT.

The rearrangement links TRBV27 to TRBJ1-2; weak D call: TRBD1 (6 bases). Per germline, CDR1 MNHEY and CDR2 SMNVEV (reference sequence). CDR3 length: 15 amino acids. V lost 5 bases and J lost 0, with 13 bases in between. Here the CDR3 DNA reads TGTGCCAGCAGTCCGCGGACAGAAGCTAACTATGGCTACACCTTC. It specifies CASSPRTEANYGYTF.

The rearrangement links TRBV28 to TRBJ2-1, with 15 bases fitting TRBD2. This CDR3 has 19 amino acids. Trimming at V came to 2 bases and at J to 0 bases, leaving 5 bases not matched to a gene. The germline V gene encodes CDR1 MDHEN and CDR2 SYDVKM. The CDR3 DNA is TGTGCCAGCAGTTTAGGAGGACTAGCGGGAGGGCCCTCCTACAATGAGCAGTTCTTC. This translates into CASSLGGLAGGPSYNEQFF.

This clone appeared a few times. The chain carries TRBV7-9 and TRBJ1-4; possibly TRBD1 for D (6 bases). CDR1 is SEHNR, CDR2 FQNEAQ, per germline (reference sequence). The CDR3 runs 14 residues. V lost 1 base and J lost 8, with 11 bases in between. CDR3 residues: CASSLVGGQEKLFF. CDR3 nucleotides: TGTGCCAGCAGCTTAGTTGGGGGCCAAGAAAAACTGTTTTTT.

This rearrangement joins TRBV5-1 to TRBJ1-4; 7 positions agree with TRBD1. V gave up 3 bases and J gave up 6 bases; unmatched junction bases: 8. The CDR3 sequence is 15 residues long. The germline V gene has CDR1 SGHRS and CDR2 YFSETQ. The CDR3 spells CASSSTGPGYEKLFF. Here the CDR3 DNA reads TGCGCCAGCAGCTCGACAGGGCCCGGATATGAAAAACTGTTTTTT.

The chain couples TRBV18 to TRBJ2-7; 8 bases fit TRBD2. Per the germline V gene, CDR1 is KGHSH and CDR2 is LQKENI. V dropped 2 bases and J dropped 9; count of bases not matched to a gene: 15. The CDR3 runs 16 residues. As DNA, the CDR3 is TGTGCCAGCTCACCAACGGTTAGCGGGACGGGCTATAGGCAGTACTTC. Protein: CASSPTVSGTGYRQYF.

This clone turned up a few times. The chain couples TRBV5-4 to TRBJ2-1; 9 nucleotides align to TRBD1. The germline V gene has CDR1 SGHNT and CDR2 YYREEE (reference sequence). V dropped 4 bases and J dropped 0; count of bases not matched to a gene: 8. The CDR3 totals 17 residues. CDR3 sequence reads: CASSPTGGGSSYNEQFF. Here the CDR3 DNA reads TGTGCCAGCAGCCCTACAGGGGGCGGGAGCTCCTACAATGAGCAGTTCTTC.

This clone was seen a handful of times. This sequence joins TRBV29-1 and TRBJ1-1, with D possibly being TRBD1 (6 bases). CDR1 SQVTM and CDR2 ANQGSEA come from the germline V gene. The V end was cut by 4 bases, the J end by 2 bases, with 11 bases between. The CDR3 runs 13 residues. CDR3: CSVGQASNTEAFF. CDR3 coding DNA: TGCAGCGTTGGACAGGCCTCAAACACTGAAGCTTTCTTT.

The V call is TRBV7-3, the J call TRBJ2-1; 8 positions match TRBD1. Germline values: CDR1 SGHTA, CDR2 FQGTGA. The V segment lost 2 bases and the J segment 6 bases; nucleotides outside the gene matches: 9. The CDR3 covers 16 residues. CDR3 sequence (DNA): TGTGCCAGCAGCTTAGGACAGGGACGATATGGCAATGAGCAGTTCTTC. It specifies CASSLGQGRYGNEQFF.

This clone was seen a handful of times. V is TRBV4-3 and J is TRBJ2-1; the D gene is possibly TRBD2 (7 bases). Germline CDR1 and CDR2: LGHNA and YSLEER. This CDR3 region has 20 residues. Trimming stripped 4 bases from V and 0 bases from J, with 25 bases between. The CDR3 nucleotides read TGCGCCAGCAGCCTCAACCCGGCGGGGGCCGTTTGGTCCTCCTACAATGAGCAGTTCTTC. This gives the protein CASSLNPAGAVWSSYNEQFF.

In regard to this clone: Distinct nucleotide sequences in the sample also encode this CDR3. This chain joins TRBV18 and TRBJ2-7, with 8 bases identical to TRBD1. Germline V gene lookup returns CDR1 KGHSH and CDR2 LQKENI. The length of the CDR3 is 15 residues. V lost 2 bases and J lost 2; bases outside the gene matches: 5. The DNA of the CDR3 is TGTGCCAGCTCACCATCTGGACAGGGCACCTACGAGCAGTACTTC. As protein: CASSPSGQGTYEQYF.

This clone was recorded a few times. The chain recombines TRBV5-1 with TRBJ2-3; D unresolved. CDR1 SGHRS and CDR2 YFSETQ come from the germline V gene. Trimming took off 4 bases at V and 0 bases at J, with 9 bases between the two ends. The CDR3 is made up of 14 amino acids. CDR3 nucleotides: TGCGCCAGCAGCCCCCCGCTAAGCACAGATACGCAGTATTTT. Its protein product is CASSPPLSTDTQYF. The complete variable domain, with remaining parts taken from reference TRBV5-1 and TRBJ2-3, reads KAGVTQTPRYLIKTRGQQVTLSCSPISGHRSVSWYQQTPGQGLQFLFEYFSETQRNKGNFPGRFSGRQFSNSRSEMNVSTLELGDSALYLCASSPPLSTDTQYFGPGTRLTVL.

As DNA, the CDR3 is TGTGCCATCAGCGGTACAGATACGCAGTATTTT. Its translation is CAISGTDTQYF. This chain joins TRBV10-3 and TRBJ2-3; the D is unclear. The CDR3 totals 11 residues. V lost 6 bases, J lost 3 bases, and 4 bases lay in between. Germline lookup yields CDR1 ENHRY and CDR2 SYGVKD.

CDR3 DNA: TGTGCCATCAGTGATGATAGCGGCTACAATGAGCAGTTCTTC. Protein product: CAISDDSGYNEQFF. The chain couples TRBV10-3 to TRBJ2-1; perhaps TRBD2 as D (6 bases). CDR3 length: 14 residues. V lost 3 bases and J 3 bases, leaving 9 bases between the germline ends. Germline V lookup: CDR1 ENHRY, CDR2 SYGVKD.

The table lists this clone with a few counts. V and J are TRBV30 and TRBJ1-2; 7 nucleotides align to TRBD1. Germline-derived CDR1 and CDR2 are GTSNPN and SVGIG (reference sequence). Germline trimming cut 0 bases from V and 8 bases from J; bases unmatched to any gene: 6. The CDR3 covers 13 residues. CDR3 amino acids: CAWSVRDRVGYTF. The CDR3 DNA reads TGTGCCTGGAGTGTTCGAGACAGGGTCGGCTACACCTTC.

This clone was picked up one time. This sequence joins TRBV19 and TRBJ2-5; 14 nucleotides match TRBD2. J lost 3 bases, V lost 4 bases, and 10 bases had no gene match. The CDR3 sequence is 18 residues long. In germline, CDR1 is LNHDA, CDR2 SQIVND (reference sequence). The CDR3 spells CASSTPTSGRAGEETQYF. DNA for the CDR3: TGTGCCAGTAGTACCCCGACTAGCGGGAGGGCCGGGGAAGAGACCCAGTACTTC. The full variable domain, completed using reference TRBV19 and TRBJ2-5, is DGGITQSPKYLFRKEGQNVTLSCEQNLNHDAMYWYRQDPGQGLRLIYYSQIVNDFQKGDIAEGYSVSREKKESFPLTVTSAQKNPTAFYLCASSTPTSGRAGEETQYFGPGTRLLVL.

The DNA for the CDR3 is TGTGCCAGCGGGGGACTAGCGGGAGGAGGGGAGCAGTTCTTC. It yields the protein CASGGLAGGGEQFF. This chain joins TRBV2 and TRBJ2-1; 15 nucleotides align to TRBD2. The V segment lost 8 bases and the J segment 10 bases; nucleotides outside the gene matches: 6. The CDR3 runs 14 residues. CDR1 SNHLY and CDR2 FYNNEI come from the germline V gene.

The rearrangement links TRBV5-4 to TRBJ2-7; 10 bases fit TRBD2. Germline CDR1 SGHNT, CDR2 YYREEE (reference sequence). The CDR3 length is 15 residues. V shed 1 base, J shed 7 bases, and the junction held 8 bases outside the gene matches. The CDR3 region has the DNA TGTGCCAGCAGCTTGCCTAGCGGGAGTGCTAGAGAGCAGTACTTC. Translated, it gives CASSLPSGSAREQYF.

Points on this clone: The same CDR3 can be traced to other DNA sequences in this sample. The chain has TRBV6-5 and TRBJ1-4; D is unclear. With 5 bases removed from V and 0 bases from J, the gap between germline ends came to 7 bases. CDR1 and CDR2 (germline): MNHEY, SVGAGI. This CDR3 comprises 14 residues. CDR3 in amino acids: CASSGVATNEKLFF. In DNA, the CDR3 is TGTGCCAGCAGTGGAGTAGCAACTAATGAAAAACTGTTTTTT.

The rearrangement links TRBV2 to TRBJ1-1; 11 positions agree with TRBD1. The length of the CDR3 is 15 residues. V shed 6 bases and J 6 bases; nucleotides not matched to a gene: 9. CDR1 is SNHLY, CDR2 FYNNEI, per germline. The CDR3 sequence: CASRWDRGREAEAFF. As DNA, the CDR3 is TGTGCCAGCAGGTGGGACAGGGGGAGGGAGGCTGAAGCTTTCTTT.

This rearrangement joins TRBV5-6 to TRBJ2-2; D possibly corresponds to TRBD2 (6 bases). Germline V gene sequence: CDR1 SGHDT, CDR2 YYEEEE. The CDR3 loop spans 17 amino acids. Trimming cost V 1 base and J 0 bases, with 13 bases left between them. CDR3 bases: TGTGCCAGCAGCTTGAGGCTAGCGTTGACGAACACCGGGGAGCTGTTTTTT. Translating gives CASSLRLALTNTGELFF. The entire variable domain, with the rest obtained from reference TRBV5-6 and TRBJ2-2, is as follows: DAGVTQSPTHLIKTRGQQVTLRCSPKSGHDTVSWYQQALGQGPQFIFQYYEEEERQRGNFPDRFSGHQFPNYSSELNVNALLLGDSALYLCASSLRLALTNTGELFFGEGSRLTVL.

The chain couples TRBV18 to TRBJ2-7, with TRBD2 matching 11 bases. The trim removed 3 bases at V and 5 bases at J, leaving 9 bases unmatched. The CDR3 runs 16 residues. Germline CDR1 and CDR2: KGHSH and LQKENI. CDR3 nucleotide sequence: TGTGCCAGCTCACCCGCCGGGACTAGCGGTGTAGACGAGCAGTACTTC. Residues: CASSPAGTSGVDEQYF.

The chain is built from TRBV14 and TRBJ2-4; 9 bases align to TRBD2. V lost 4 bases and J lost 0; bases outside the gene matches: 4. CDR1 and CDR2 (germline): SGHDN, FVKESK. CDR3 size: 16 residues. Here the CDR3 DNA reads TGTGCCAGCAGCCCTGGACTAGCGCTAGCCAAAAACATTCAGTACTTC. This sequence encodes CASSPGLALAKNIQYF.

This clone was detected a few times. The genes are TRBV28 and TRBJ2-7, with 8 bases that match TRBD2. The CDR3 covers 14 residues. The V and J ends lost 4 bases and 1 base, in that order; junction bases with no gene match: 3. Germline loops: CDR1 MDHEN, CDR2 SYDVKM. CDR3 region: CASSSSGLSYEQYF. The CDR3 region has the DNA TGTGCCAGCAGTTCTAGCGGGTTATCCTACGAGCAGTACTTC.

The genes are TRBV5-1 and TRBJ2-5; D uncertain. The CDR3 spans 14 residues. Between the trimmed V and J ends, which lost 0 bases and 1 base, there was a span of 7 bases. Germline loops: CDR1 SGHRS, CDR2 YFSETQ. DNA of the CDR3: TGCGCCAGCAGCTTGGTCCCATCCCAAGAGACCCAGTACTTC. This translates into CASSLVPSQETQYF.

The rearrangement uses TRBV9 and TRBJ1-1; D unresolved. V lost 0 bases and J 0 bases, leaving 9 bases between the germline ends. CDR1 and CDR2 (germline): SGDLS, YYNGEE. The CDR3 extends over 15 amino acids. CDR3 sequence reads: CASSVAPQMNTEAFF. In nucleotides, the CDR3 is TGTGCCAGCAGCGTAGCCCCACAGATGAACACTGAAGCTTTCTTT.